This T cell receptor (beta chain) is drawn from a study of OX40 agonist ivuxolimab in advanced cancers. Turning to the study itself: Hepatocellular carcinoma, melanoma, renal cell or head and neck cancer occurred in dose-escalation patients.

Note on this clone: What it binds is unknown.

Method: immunoSEQ multiplex PCR; TCRdb's copy keeps in-frame clones and lacks some. The table shows roughly 89,000 clones, with approximately 91% occurring only once. Germline V lookup: CDR1 GTSNPN, CDR2 SVGIG (reference sequence). Trimming pared 3 bases from V and 3 bases from J, leaving 15 bases between. The CDR3 is made up of 14 amino acids. Systemic immunosuppression or autoimmune disease history was grounds to exclude patients. Findings of the study overall: The antigens recognized by the expanded peripheral T cells, that is their antigen specificity, were not determined.

The chain has TRBV30 and TRBJ2-7; D call uncertain. This sequence originates from an adult with an advanced solid tumor such as melanoma, head and neck, liver or kidney cancer. The sequences come from CD4+ or CD8+ T cells sorted from blood, collected in a trial of the OX40 agonist ivuxolimab. CDR3 in DNA: TGTGCCTGGAGCGCCTCCTGGGTCCTCTACGAGCAGTACTTC. Translating it yields CAWSASWVLYEQYF.